This T cell receptor (beta chain) appears in the sequencing data of a study of Ad26.COV2.S vaccination and SARS-CoV-2 variants. TCRdb's copy holds only in-frame clones and misses some; the assay was immunoSEQ multiplex PCR. The table lists roughly 390,000 clones, less than 90% of them singletons. Whole-study results and caveats: Substantial breadth was reported for post-vaccination spike-specific CD8+ and CD4+ T cells. Similar non-spike TCR breadth was observed in recipients of vaccine and of placebo. In TCR breadth and depth analyses, total T cell responses may have been underestimated.

Treatment in this sample: about 20 received Ad26.COV2.S at low or high dose, single or two shots; a few received placebo; per-sample allocation not given. After the first vaccine or placebo injection, samples were drawn on day 63. What was given as vaccine was an Ad26 vector encoding Wuhan-strain SARS-CoV-2 spike. The junction had 10 bases not matched to a gene; V was cut back by 5 bases and J by 8 bases. Germline CDR1 is SGHDN and CDR2 is FVKESK. CDR3 length: 14 residues. With respect to this clone: Its specificity is unknown.

This material consisted of peripheral blood, taken in a trial of Ad26.COV2.S vaccine versus placebo. The V gene is TRBV14, the J gene TRBJ1-2, with TRBD1 matching 8 bases. The clonotype was recovered from a person aged 18-65 years who received the Ad26.COV2.S COVID-19 vaccine or a placebo. As DNA, the CDR3 is TGTGCCAGCAGCTCCTGGGCGGACAGGGCCGGCTACACCTTC. Translation gives CASSSWADRAGYTF. The whole variable domain, filled in from reference TRBV14 and TRBJ1-2, reads EAGVTQFPSHSVIEKGQTVTLRCDPISGHDNLYWYRRVMGKEIKFLLHFVKESKQDESGMPNNRFLAERTGGTYSTLKVQPAELEDSGVYFCASSSWADRAGYTFGSGTRLTVV.